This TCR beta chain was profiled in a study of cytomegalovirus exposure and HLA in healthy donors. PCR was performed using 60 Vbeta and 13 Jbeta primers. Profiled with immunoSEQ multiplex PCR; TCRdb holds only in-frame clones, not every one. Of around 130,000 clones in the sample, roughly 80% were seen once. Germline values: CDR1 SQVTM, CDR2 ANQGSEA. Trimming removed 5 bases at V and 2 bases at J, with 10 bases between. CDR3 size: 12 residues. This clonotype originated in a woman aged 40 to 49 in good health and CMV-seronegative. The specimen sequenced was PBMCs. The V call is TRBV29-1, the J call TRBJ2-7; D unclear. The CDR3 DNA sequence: TGCAGCGTTCTAGACTGGGCCTACGAGCAGTACTTC. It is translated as CSVLDWAYEQYF.